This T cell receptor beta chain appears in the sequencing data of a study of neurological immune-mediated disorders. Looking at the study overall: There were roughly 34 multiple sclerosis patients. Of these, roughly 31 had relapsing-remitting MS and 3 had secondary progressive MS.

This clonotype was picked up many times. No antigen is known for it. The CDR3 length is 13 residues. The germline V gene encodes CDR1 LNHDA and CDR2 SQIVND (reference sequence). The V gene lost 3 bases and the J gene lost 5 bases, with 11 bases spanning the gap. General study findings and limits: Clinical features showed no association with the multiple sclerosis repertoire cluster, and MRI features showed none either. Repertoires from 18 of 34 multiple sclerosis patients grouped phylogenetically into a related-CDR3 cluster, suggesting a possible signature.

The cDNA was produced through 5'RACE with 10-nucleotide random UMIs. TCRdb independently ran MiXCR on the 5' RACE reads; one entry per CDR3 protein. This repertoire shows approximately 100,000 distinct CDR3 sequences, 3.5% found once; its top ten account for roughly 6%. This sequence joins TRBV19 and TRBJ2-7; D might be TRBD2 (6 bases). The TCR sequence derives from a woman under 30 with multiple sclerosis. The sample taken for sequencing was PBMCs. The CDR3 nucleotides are TGTGCCAGTAGTATTTCTTGGGGGGACGAGCAGTACTTC. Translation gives CASSISWGDEQYF. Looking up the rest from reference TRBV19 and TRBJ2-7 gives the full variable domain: DGGITQSPKYLFRKEGQNVTLSCEQNLNHDAMYWYRQDPGQGLRLIYYSQIVNDFQKGDIAEGYSVSREKKESFPLTVTSAQKNPTAFYLCASSISWGDEQYFGPGTRLTVT.